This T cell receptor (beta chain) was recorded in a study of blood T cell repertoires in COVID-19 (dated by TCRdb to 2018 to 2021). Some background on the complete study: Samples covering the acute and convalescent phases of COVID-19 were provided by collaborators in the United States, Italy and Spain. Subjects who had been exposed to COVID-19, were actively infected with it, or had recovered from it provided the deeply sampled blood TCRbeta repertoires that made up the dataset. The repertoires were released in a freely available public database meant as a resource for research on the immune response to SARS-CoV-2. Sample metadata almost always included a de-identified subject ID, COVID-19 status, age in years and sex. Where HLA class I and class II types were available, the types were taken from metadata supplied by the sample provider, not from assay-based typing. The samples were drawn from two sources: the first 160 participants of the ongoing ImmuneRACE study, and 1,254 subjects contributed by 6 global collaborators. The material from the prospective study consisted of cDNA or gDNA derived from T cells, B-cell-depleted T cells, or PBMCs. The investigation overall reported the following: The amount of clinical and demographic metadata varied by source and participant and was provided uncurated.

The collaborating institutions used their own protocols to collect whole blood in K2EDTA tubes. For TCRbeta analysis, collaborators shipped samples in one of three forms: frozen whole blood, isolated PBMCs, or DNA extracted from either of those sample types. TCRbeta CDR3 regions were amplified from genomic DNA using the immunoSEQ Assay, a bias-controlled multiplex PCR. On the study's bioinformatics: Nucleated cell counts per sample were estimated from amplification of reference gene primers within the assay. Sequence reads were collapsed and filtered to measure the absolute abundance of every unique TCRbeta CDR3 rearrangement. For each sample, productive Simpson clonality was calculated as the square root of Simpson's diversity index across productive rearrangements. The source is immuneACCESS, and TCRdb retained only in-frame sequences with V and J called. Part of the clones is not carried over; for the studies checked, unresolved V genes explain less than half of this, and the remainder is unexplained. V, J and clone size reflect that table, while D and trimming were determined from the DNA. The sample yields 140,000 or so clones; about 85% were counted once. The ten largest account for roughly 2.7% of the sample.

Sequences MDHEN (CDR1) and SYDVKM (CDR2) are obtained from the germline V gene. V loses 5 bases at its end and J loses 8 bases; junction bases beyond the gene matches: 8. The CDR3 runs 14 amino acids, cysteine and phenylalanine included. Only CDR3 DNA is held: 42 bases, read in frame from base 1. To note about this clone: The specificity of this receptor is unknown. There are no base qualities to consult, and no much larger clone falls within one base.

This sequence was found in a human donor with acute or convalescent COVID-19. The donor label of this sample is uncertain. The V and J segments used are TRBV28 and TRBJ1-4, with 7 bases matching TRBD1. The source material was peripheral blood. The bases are TGTGCCAGCAGTCCCGGGACAGCAACAGAAAAACTGTTTTTT. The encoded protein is CASSPGTATEKLFF.